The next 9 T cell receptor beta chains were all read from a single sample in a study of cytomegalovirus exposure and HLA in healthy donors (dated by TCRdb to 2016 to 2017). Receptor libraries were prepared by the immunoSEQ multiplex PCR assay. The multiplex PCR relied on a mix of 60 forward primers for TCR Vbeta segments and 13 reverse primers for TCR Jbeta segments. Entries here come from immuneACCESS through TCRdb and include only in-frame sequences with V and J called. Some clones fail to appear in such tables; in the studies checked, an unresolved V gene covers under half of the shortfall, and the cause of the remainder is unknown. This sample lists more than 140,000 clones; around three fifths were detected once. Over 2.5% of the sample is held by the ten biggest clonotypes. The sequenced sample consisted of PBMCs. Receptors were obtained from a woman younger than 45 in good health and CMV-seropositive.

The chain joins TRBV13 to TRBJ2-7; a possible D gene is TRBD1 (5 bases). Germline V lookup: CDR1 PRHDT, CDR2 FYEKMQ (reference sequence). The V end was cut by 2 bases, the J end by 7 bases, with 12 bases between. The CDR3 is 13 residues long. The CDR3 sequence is CASSLYQGGEQYF. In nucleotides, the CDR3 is TGTGCCAGCAGCTTATATCAGGGCGGAGAGCAGTACTTC.

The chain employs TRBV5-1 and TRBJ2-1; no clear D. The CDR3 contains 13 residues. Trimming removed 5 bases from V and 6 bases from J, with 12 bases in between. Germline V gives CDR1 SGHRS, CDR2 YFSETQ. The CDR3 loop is CASSFGFGNEQFF. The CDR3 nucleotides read TGCGCCAGCAGTTTCGGTTTTGGCAATGAGCAGTTCTTC.

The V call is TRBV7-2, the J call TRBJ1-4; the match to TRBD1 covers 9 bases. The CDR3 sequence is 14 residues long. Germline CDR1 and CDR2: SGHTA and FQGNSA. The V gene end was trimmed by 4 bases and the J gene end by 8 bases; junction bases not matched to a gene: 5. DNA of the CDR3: TGTGCCAGCAGCTCGGGGACAGGGCCGGAAAAACTGTTTTTT. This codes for CASSSGTGPEKLFF.

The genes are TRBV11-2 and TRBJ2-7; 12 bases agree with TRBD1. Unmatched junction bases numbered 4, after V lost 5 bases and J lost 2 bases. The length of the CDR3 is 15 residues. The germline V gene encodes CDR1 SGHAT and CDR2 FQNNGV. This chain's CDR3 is CASSQGDRGPYEQYF. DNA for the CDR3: TGTGCCAGCAGCCAAGGGGACAGGGGGCCCTACGAGCAGTACTTC. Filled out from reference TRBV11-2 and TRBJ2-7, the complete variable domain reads EAGVAQSPRYKIIEKRQSVAFWCNPISGHATLYWYQQILGQGPKLLIQFQNNGVVDDSQLPKDRFSAERLKGVDSTLKIQPAKLEDSAVYLCASSQGDRGPYEQYFGPGTRLTVT.

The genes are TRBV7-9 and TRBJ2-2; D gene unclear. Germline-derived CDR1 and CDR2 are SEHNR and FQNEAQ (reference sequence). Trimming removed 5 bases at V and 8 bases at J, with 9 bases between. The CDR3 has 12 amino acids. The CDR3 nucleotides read TGTGCCAGCAGCCCGAGGCCGGGGGAGCTGTTTTTT. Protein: CASSPRPGELFF.

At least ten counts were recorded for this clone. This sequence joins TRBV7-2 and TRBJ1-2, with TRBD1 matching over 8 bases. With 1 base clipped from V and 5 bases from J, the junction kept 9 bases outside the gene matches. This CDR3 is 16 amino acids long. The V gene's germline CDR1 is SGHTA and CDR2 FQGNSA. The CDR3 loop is CASSLVGTGIPYGYTF. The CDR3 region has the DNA TGTGCCAGCAGCTTAGTTGGGACAGGTATTCCATATGGCTACACCTTC.

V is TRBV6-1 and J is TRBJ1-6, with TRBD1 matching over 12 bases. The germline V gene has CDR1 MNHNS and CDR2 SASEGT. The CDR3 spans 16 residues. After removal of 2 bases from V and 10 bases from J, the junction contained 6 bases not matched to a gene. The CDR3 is CASSETGTGGGSPLHF. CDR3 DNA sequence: TGTGCCAGCAGTGAAACCGGGACAGGGGGCGGCTCACCCCTCCACTTT.

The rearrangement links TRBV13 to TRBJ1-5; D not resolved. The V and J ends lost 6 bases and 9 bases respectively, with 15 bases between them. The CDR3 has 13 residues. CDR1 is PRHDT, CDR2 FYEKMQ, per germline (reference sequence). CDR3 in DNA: TGTGCCAGCAGTAATACCCCGCGGGGGCCCCAGCATTTT. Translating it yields CASSNTPRGPQHF.

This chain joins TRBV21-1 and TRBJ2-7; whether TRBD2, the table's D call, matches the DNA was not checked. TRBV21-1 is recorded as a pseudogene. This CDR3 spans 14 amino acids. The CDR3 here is CASARERGSYEQYF. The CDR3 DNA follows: TGTGCCAGCGCCCGCGAGCGGGGCTCCTACGAGCAGTACTTC.